One and the same sample provided the 9 T cell receptor beta chains below, sequenced in a study of patients and donors after allogeneic stem cell transplantation (dated by TCRdb to the early 2020s). Receptors were amplified or captured by RT-PCR. The sequencer was a NextSeq 550. The public reads were run again by TCRdb, first through fastp at Q25 and then through MiXCR, and only productive beta chains were kept. Each entry merges the rows of one CDR3 protein and shows their most common DNA and genes. Present in this sample are around 4,100 distinct CDR3 sequences, approximately 25% of which were seen just once. Clones ranked in the top ten supply around 15% of the sample. Sample: blood, either unsorted or a sorted T cell fraction (not recorded which). The receptor source for this set is a human donor who was either an allogeneic HSCT recipient or a stem cell or donor lymphocyte infusion donor (not recorded which). It is not recorded whose cells these are; they may come from a transplant donor.

The chain has TRBV3-1 and TRBJ1-2; unclear D gene. This CDR3 region has 15 residues. Trimming pared 0 bases from V and 6 bases from J, leaving 14 bases between. Germline V gene sequence: CDR1 LGHDT, CDR2 YNNKEL (reference sequence). This CDR3 reads CASSQDPSPPDGYTF. The DNA of the CDR3 is TGTGCCAGCAGCCAAGATCCAAGCCCTCCGGATGGCTACACCTTC.

This clonotype has more than one count but fewer than ten. The chain combines TRBV11-2 with TRBJ2-1, with unresolved D. Germline V gene data show CDR1 as SGHAT and CDR2 as FQNNGV. Trimming removed 5 bases at V and 5 bases at J, with 13 bases between. The CDR3 runs to 14 residues. The CDR3 region has the DNA TGTGCCAGCAGCCGCTCTTCGGCCGACAATGAGCAGTTCTTC. This sequence encodes CASSRSSADNEQFF.

This chain joins TRBV11-2 and TRBJ2-1; possible D gene TRBD2, 7 bases. From germline, CDR1 is SGHAT and CDR2 FQNNGV. This CDR3 has 16 amino acids. Trimming stripped 0 bases from V and 7 bases from J, with 16 bases between. In nucleotides, the CDR3 is TGTGCCAGCAGCTTAGATGCGGGGGCTAATGTGAATGAGCAGTTCTTC. Protein: CASSLDAGANVNEQFF.

This clonotype was picked up a small number of times. The rearrangement joins TRBV7-2 to TRBJ2-1, with D possibly being TRBD1 or TRBD2 (5 bases each). V was clipped by 6 bases and J by 10 bases, with 10 bases between them. The CDR3 length is 11 residues. CDR1 and CDR2 from the germline V gene are SGHTA and FQGNSA. The CDR3 loop reads CASRRGQEQFF. For the CDR3, the DNA is TGTGCCAGCAGGAGGGGCCAAGAGCAGTTCTTC.

The chain couples TRBV5-1 to TRBJ1-1, with D unclear. Deletions cut 2 bases from V and 3 bases from J, with 11 bases between. The CDR3 has 14 amino acids. CDR1 and CDR2 (germline): SGHRS, YFSETQ. The CDR3 is CASSLGTSDTEAFF. Here the CDR3 DNA reads TGCGCCAGCAGCTTAGGCACGTCCGACACTGAAGCTTTCTTT.

This chain connects TRBV20-1 to TRBJ2-7; 12 positions agree with TRBD2. The CDR3 is 15 residues long. V trimming: 3 bases; J trimming: 2 bases; junction bases outside the gene matches: 5. Germline assignment: CDR1 DFQATT and CDR2 SNEGSKA (reference sequence). Written as DNA, the CDR3 is TGCAGTGCTAGCCCTCTAGCGGGAGGGACCTACGAGCAGTACTTC. Its translation: CSASPLAGGTYEQYF.

In its sample, this clonotype ranks as medium-sized. The chain uses TRBV7-2 and TRBJ1-1; no clear D gene. In germline, CDR1 is SGHTA, CDR2 FQGNSA. This CDR3 is built from 14 residues. The ends were cut back, 3 bases at V and 1 base at J, with 9 bases in the middle. CDR3 bases: TGTGCCAGCAGCTTTATTTTAGGGAACACTGAAGCTTTCTTT. Amino acids: CASSFILGNTEAFF.

This clonotype was detected a few times. The chain carries TRBV5-1 and TRBJ2-3, with no clear D. Germline-derived CDR1 and CDR2 are SGHRS and YFSETQ. The V end was cut by 4 bases, the J end by 5 bases, with 5 bases between. The CDR3 has 11 amino acids. The CDR3 sequence is CASSLQDTQYF. Here the CDR3 DNA reads TGCGCCAGCAGCCTCCAAGATACGCAGTATTTT.

This clonotype was counted a few times. V is TRBV6-1 and J is TRBJ2-7; the D gene is possibly TRBD1 (5 bases). The length of the CDR3 is 14 residues. Deletions cut 4 bases from V and 0 bases from J, with 10 bases between. Germline V gene data show CDR1 as MNHNS and CDR2 as SASEGT. The CDR3 loop is CASSADTLSYEQYF. The CDR3 bases are TGTGCCAGCAGTGCGGACACCCTCTCCTACGAGCAGTACTTC.